Sequencing of this TCR beta chain was carried out in a study of blood T cell repertoires in COVID-19. In the original workflow: Amplification with reference gene primers provided the estimates of nucleated cell counts. The repertoire was sequenced with immunoSEQ multiplex PCR; TCRdb's copy has only in-frame clones and lacks some. The V and J calls and clone size come from that table; D and trimming were worked out from the DNA. The data hold around 250,000 clones, with around nine tenths observed a single time. CDR3 size: 16 residues. Trimming left V 5 bases short and J 2 bases short, with 16 bases between. Germline loops: CDR1 LNHNV, CDR2 YYDKDF (reference sequence).

The rearrangement uses TRBV15 and TRBJ1-5; D perhaps matches TRBD1 (6 bases). The sequence derives from a woman in her 70s with active or convalescent COVID-19. The specimen was peripheral blood. CDR3 sequence (DNA): TGTGCCACCAGCGGGGGGAGGGGGGCTGGCAATCAGCCCCAGCATTTT. Residues: CATSGGRGAGNQPQHF.